One sample yielded the 17 T cell receptor beta chains listed below, sequenced in a study of identical twins. Using its own MiXCR run on the 5' RACE reads, TCRdb lists one record per CDR3 protein. The sample lists about 530,000 distinct CDR3 sequences, around 15% occurring once. This sample was also put to use in a study of yellow fever vaccine responses in identical twins.

Specimen: CD4+ T cells sorted from blood. Receptor source: a woman between 18 and 29 years old in good health.

The chain carries TRBV3-1 and TRBJ1-1; TRBD1 is a possible D gene (6 bases). This CDR3 is 13 amino acids long. The germline V gene has CDR1 LGHDT and CDR2 YNNKEL (reference sequence). The ends were cut back, 8 bases at V and 3 bases at J, with 13 bases in the middle. The CDR3 DNA reads as TGTGCCAGCGGTTCAGGGGTGCACACTGAAGCTTTCTTT. This sequence encodes CASGSGVHTEAFF.

The table lists this clonotype with a few counts. The V gene is TRBV14, the J gene TRBJ2-3, with TRBD2 matching 10 bases. Trimming at V came to 1 base and at J to 6 bases, leaving 4 bases not matched to a gene. CDR3 length: 15 residues. CDR1 is SGHDN, CDR2 FVKESK, per germline. CDR3 coding DNA: TGTGCCAGCAGCCAAGCCCTAGCGGGGGCGGATACGCAGTATTTT. It codes for CASSQALAGADTQYF.

This clonotype has just a few counts. The chain couples TRBV27 to TRBJ2-3; possible D gene TRBD2, 6 bases. V was pared by 4 bases and J by 2 bases, with 10 bases between. The CDR3 covers 14 residues. The germline CDR1 and CDR2 sequences are MNHEY and SMNVEV (reference sequence). The CDR3 DNA reads TGTGCCAGCAGTTCGGGACTGCACACAGATACGCAGTATTTT. Its protein product is CASSSGLHTDTQYF.

The chain couples TRBV28 to TRBJ2-6; D gene unclear. CDR1 MDHEN and CDR2 SYDVKM come from the germline V gene. This CDR3 comprises 15 residues. The V end was cut by 5 bases, the J end by 1 base, with 9 bases between. The CDR3: CASSTYGSGANVLTF. DNA for the CDR3: TGTGCCAGCAGTACCTACGGGTCTGGGGCCAACGTCCTGACTTTC.

Of note for this clonotype: A single base separates this from a much larger clone, so it may be a read error. The chain has TRBV11-3 and TRBJ2-1; D remains unclear. This CDR3 contains 11 residues. The V and J ends lost 5 bases and 9 bases respectively, with 8 bases between them. The V gene's germline CDR1 is SGHNT and CDR2 YENEEA. The CDR3, as DNA: TGTGCCAGCAGCCGAAACAGTGAGCAGTTCTTC. Protein product: CASSRNSEQFF.

This clonotype was seen just once. The rearrangement joins TRBV12-3 or TRBV12-4 to TRBJ2-2; D is undetermined. This CDR3 region has 18 residues. The ends were cut back, 10 bases at V and 3 bases at J, with 27 bases in the middle. The CDR3 sequence: CAICFGRGFEEDTGELFF. The DNA of the CDR3 is TGTGCCATCTGTTTCGGACGTGGATTTGAGGAAGACACCGGGGAGCTGTTTTTT.

V and J are TRBV18 and TRBJ2-5; tentative D call: TRBD2 (5 bases). Germline V gene lookup returns CDR1 KGHSH and CDR2 LQKENI. This CDR3 is built from 13 residues. The germline V and J ends were trimmed by 3 bases and 1 base, with 6 bases remaining between them. The CDR3 coding sequence is TGTGCCAGCTCACCGACTACCCAAGAGACCCAGTACTTC. Amino acid sequence: CASSPTTQETQYF. Variable domain in full (rest from reference TRBV18 and TRBJ2-5): NAGVMQNPRHLVRRRGQEARLRCSPMKGHSHVYWYRQLPEEGLKFMVYLQKENIIDESGMPKERFSAEFPKEGPSILRIQQVVRGDSAAYFCASSPTTQETQYFGPGTRLLVL.

The rearrangement links TRBV12-3 or TRBV12-4 to TRBJ2-2, with unresolved D. The CDR3 loop spans 13 amino acids. Deletions cut 3 bases from V and 4 bases from J, with 6 bases between. CDR3 sequence reads: CASSFLVTGELFF. The DNA for the CDR3 is TGTGCCAGCAGTTTCCTTGTCACCGGGGAGCTGTTTTTT.

Only one count was recorded for this clonotype. V usage is TRBV7-2 and J usage is TRBJ2-2, with D perhaps matching TRBD1 (6 bases). V was trimmed by 4 bases and J by 7 bases, leaving 13 bases between them. Germline V gene data show CDR1 as SGHTA and CDR2 as FQGNSA. The CDR3 runs 14 residues. CDR3 amino acids: CASSSQGLLGELFF. CDR3 nucleotides: TGTGCCAGCAGCTCCCAGGGGTTACTCGGGGAGCTGTTTTTT.

The count of this clonotype is one. V usage is TRBV10-2 and J usage is TRBJ1-2; D not resolved. The CDR3 runs 14 residues. V was pared by 0 bases and J by 4 bases, with 9 bases between. Germline V gene sequence: CDR1 WSHSY, CDR2 SAAADI. CDR3 in DNA: TGCGCCAGCAGTGAGTCGAGCGCGGCCTATGGCTACACCTTC. This encodes CASSESSAAYGYTF.

J is TRBJ2-5 and V is TRBV24-1; TRBD2 matches 12 bases. V lost 2 bases to trimming and J lost 6 bases; unmatched junction nucleotides: 9. The germline CDR1 and CDR2 sequences are KGHDR and SFDVKD. CDR3 length equals 17 residues. The CDR3 DNA follows: TGTGCCACCAGTGATTCTCCGACTAGCGGGAGTATGAAGACCCAGTACTTC. It translates to CATSDSPTSGSMKTQYF.

V is TRBV5-1 and J is TRBJ2-1, with 12 bases identical to TRBD2. The germline CDR1 and CDR2 sequences are SGHRS and YFSETQ. V was clipped by 4 bases and J by 7 bases; unmatched bases: 9. The CDR3 has 16 residues. DNA of the CDR3: TGCGCCAGCAGCCCCCAGACTAGCGGGAGTTTAAATGAGCAGTTCTTC. This encodes CASSPQTSGSLNEQFF.

The V gene is TRBV28, the J gene TRBJ2-1; the D gene could be TRBD1 or TRBD2 (5 bases each). CDR1 is MDHEN, CDR2 SYDVKM, per germline. V was trimmed by 3 bases and J by 7 bases, leaving 13 bases between them. The CDR3 loop spans 14 amino acids. As DNA, the CDR3 is TGTGCCAGCAGTTTTGGGGGATTGTTGAATGAGCAGTTCTTC. Translated: CASSFGGLLNEQFF.

Comment on this clonotype: This clone may be a read error of a much larger clone one base away. The CDR3: CASSSGTGTCNEQFF. The DNA for the CDR3 is TGTGCCAGCAGCAGCGGGACAGGGACTTGCAATGAGCAGTTCTTC. The genes are TRBV11-2 and TRBJ2-1, with 9 bases that match TRBD1. J lost 6 bases, V lost 5 bases, and 8 bases had no gene match. This CDR3 comprises 15 residues. Germline V gene data show CDR1 as SGHAT and CDR2 as FQNNGV.

This chain links TRBV6-6 with TRBJ2-7; 7 nucleotides agree with TRBD1. This CDR3 contains 13 residues. Losses at the gene ends were 6 bases for V and 9 bases for J; bases not matched to a gene: 11. Per the germline V gene, CDR1 is MNHNY and CDR2 is SVGAGI (reference sequence). The CDR3 nucleotides are TGTGCCAGCAGGCCATCCGACAGGGAAGGGCAGTACGTC. Residues: CASRPSDREGQYV.

This clonotype appeared a few times. The rearrangement joins TRBV2 to TRBJ1-2; D not resolved. With 8 bases removed from V and 4 bases from J, the gap between germline ends came to 14 bases. The CDR3 has 13 amino acids. The germline V gene encodes CDR1 SNHLY and CDR2 FYNNEI. For the CDR3, the DNA is TGTGCCAGCCGAAACTTACGGTCCTATGGCTACACCTTC. Residues: CASRNLRSYGYTF.

This rearrangement joins TRBV7-9 to TRBJ2-2, with D uncertain. Germline CDR1 SEHNR, CDR2 FQNEAQ (reference sequence). The CDR3 runs 13 residues. The ends were cut back, 5 bases at V and 5 bases at J, with 9 bases in the middle. The CDR3 is CASSAERTGELFF. CDR3 DNA sequence: TGTGCCAGCAGCGCCGAGAGGACCGGGGAGCTGTTTTTT.